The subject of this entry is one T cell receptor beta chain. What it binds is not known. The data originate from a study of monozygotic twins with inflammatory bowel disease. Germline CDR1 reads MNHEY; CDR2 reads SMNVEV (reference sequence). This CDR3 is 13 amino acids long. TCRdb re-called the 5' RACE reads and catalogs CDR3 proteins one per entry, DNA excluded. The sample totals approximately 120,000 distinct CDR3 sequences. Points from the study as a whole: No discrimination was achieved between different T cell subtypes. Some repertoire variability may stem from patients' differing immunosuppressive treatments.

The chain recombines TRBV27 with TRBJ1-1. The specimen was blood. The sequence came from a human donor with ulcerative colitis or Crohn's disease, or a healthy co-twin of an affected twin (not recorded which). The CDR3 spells CASSFAWGSRAFF.